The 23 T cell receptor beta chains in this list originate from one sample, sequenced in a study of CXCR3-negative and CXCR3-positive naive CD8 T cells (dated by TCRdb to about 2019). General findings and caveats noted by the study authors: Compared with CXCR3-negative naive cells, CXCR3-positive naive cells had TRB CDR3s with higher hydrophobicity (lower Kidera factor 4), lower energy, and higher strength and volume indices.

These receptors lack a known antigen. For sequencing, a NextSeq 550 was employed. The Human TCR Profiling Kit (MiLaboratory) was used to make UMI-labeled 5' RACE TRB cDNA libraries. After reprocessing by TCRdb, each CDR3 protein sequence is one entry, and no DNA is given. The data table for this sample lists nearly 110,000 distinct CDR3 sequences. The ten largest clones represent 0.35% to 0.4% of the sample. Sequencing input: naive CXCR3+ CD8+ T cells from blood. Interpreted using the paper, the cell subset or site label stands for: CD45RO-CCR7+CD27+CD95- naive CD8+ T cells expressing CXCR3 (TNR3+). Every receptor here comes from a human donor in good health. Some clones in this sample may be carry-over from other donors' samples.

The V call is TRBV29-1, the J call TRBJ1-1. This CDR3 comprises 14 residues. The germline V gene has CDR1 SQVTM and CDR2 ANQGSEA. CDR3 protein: CSVEDPKGAGEAFF.

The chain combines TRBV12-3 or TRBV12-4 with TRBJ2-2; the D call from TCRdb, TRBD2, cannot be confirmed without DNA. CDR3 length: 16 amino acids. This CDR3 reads CASSHRAGGPAGELFF.

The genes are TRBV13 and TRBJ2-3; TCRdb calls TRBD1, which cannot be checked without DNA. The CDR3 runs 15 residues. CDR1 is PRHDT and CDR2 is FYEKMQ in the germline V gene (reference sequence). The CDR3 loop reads CASSLGTASTDTQYF.

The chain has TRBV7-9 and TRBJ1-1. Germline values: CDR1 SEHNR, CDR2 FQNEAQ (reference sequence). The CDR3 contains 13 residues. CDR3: CASNPPQVPEAFF.

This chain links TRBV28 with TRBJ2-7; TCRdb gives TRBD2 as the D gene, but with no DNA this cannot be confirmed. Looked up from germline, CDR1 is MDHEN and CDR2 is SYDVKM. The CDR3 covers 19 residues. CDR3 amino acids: CASSSLASTGTSGLYEQYF.

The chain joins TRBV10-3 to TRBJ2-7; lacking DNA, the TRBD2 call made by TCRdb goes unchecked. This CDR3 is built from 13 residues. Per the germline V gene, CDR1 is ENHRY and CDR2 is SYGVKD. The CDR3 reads CAISEGLADEQYF.

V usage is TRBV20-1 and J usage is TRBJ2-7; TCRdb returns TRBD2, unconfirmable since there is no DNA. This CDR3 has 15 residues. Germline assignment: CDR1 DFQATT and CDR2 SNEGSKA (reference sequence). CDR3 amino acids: CSARDREGGTYEQYF.

This CDR3 is CASSQDWGRDTDEQFF. V and J are TRBV14 and TRBJ2-1; TCRdb indicates TRBD2, and absent DNA this call remains unverified. CDR1 and CDR2 (germline): SGHDN, FVKESK. There are 16 residues in the CDR3.

This CDR3 reads CSVDRGAQNTEAFF. V usage is TRBV29-1 and J usage is TRBJ1-1. The germline CDR1 and CDR2 sequences are SQVTM and ANQGSEA. The CDR3 totals 14 residues.

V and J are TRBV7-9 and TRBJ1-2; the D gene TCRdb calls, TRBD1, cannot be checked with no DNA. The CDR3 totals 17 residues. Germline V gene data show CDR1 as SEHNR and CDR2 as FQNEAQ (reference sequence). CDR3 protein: CASSPLRRDSSNYGYTF.

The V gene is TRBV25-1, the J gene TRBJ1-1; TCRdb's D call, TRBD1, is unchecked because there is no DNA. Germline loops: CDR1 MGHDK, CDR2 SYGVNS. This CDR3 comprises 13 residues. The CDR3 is CASSSGGRTEAFF.

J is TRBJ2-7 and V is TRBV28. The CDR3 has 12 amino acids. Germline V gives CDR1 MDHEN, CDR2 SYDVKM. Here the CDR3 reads CASSPRLYEQYF.

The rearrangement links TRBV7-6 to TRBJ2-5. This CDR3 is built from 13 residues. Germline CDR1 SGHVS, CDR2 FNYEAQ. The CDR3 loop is CASSRTIRETQYF.

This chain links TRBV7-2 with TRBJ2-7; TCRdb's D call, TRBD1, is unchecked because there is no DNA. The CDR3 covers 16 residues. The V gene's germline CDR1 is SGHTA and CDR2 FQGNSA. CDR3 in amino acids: CASSLAIAGPSYEQYF.

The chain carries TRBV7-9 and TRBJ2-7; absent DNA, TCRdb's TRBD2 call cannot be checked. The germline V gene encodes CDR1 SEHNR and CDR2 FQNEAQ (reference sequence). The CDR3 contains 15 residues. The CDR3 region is CASSPKRGDSYEQYF.

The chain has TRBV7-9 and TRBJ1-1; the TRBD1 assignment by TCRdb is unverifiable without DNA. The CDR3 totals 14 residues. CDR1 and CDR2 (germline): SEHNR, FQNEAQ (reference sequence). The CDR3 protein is CASSLAGADTEAFF.

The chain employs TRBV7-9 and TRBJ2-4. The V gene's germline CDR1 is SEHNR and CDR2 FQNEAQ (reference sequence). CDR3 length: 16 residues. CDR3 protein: CASSLFVQSAKNIQYF. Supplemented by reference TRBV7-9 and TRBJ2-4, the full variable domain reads DTGVSQNPRHKITKRGQNVTFRCDPISEHNRLYWYRQTLGQGPEFLTYFQNEAQLEKSRLLSDRFSAERPKGSFSTLEIQRTEQGDSAMYLCASSLFVQSAKNIQYFGAGTRLSVL.

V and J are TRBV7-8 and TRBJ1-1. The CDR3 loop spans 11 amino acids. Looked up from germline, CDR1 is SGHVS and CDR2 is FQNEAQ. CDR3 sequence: CASSLQTEAFF.

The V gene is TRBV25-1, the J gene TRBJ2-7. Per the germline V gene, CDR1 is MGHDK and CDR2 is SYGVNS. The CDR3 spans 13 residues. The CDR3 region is CASSVGRDYEQYF.

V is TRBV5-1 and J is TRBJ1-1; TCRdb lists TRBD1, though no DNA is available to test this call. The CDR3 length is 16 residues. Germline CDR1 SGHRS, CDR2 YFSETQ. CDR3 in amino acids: CASSSGTGGLGTEAFF.

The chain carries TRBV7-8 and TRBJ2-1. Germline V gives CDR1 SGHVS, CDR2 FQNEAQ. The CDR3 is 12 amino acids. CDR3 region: CASSLRVYEQFF.

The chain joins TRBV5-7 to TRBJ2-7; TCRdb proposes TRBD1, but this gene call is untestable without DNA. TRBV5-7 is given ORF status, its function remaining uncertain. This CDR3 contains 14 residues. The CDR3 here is CASSLNRWGYEQYF.

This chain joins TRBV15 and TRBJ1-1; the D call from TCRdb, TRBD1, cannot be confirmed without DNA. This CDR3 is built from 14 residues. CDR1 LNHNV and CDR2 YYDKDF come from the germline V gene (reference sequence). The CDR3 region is CATSRDGTNTEAFF. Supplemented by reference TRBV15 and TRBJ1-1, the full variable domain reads DAMVIQNPRYQVTQFGKPVTLSCSQTLNHNVMYWYQQKSSQAPKLLFHYYDKDFNNEADTPDNFQSRRPNTSFCFLDIRSPGLGDTAMYLCATSRDGTNTEAFFGQGTRLTVV.